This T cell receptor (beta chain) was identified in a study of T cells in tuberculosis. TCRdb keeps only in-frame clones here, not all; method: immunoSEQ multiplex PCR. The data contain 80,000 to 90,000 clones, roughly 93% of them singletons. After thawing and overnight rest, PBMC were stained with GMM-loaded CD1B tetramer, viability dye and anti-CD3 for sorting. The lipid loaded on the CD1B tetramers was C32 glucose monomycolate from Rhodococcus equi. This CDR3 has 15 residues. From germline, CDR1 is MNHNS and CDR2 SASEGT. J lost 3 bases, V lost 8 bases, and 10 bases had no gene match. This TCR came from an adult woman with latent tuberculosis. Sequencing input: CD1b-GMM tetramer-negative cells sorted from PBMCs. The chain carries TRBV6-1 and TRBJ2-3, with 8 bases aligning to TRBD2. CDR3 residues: CASFHTGGATDTQYF. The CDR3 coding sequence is TGTGCCAGCTTTCATACCGGGGGGGCGACAGATACGCAGTATTTT.